Included here is one TCR beta chain sequence, with context. V lost 5 bases and J 4 bases, leaving 14 bases between the germline ends. CDR1 is LNHDA and CDR2 is SQIVND in the germline V gene (reference sequence). This CDR3 is built from 14 residues. Libraries were prepared by immunoSEQ multiplex PCR; TCRdb keeps only in-frame clonotypes and omits some of them. This sample yields just under 350,000 clones, of which roughly 89% are seen a single time; around 3.3% belongs to the top ten. This record belongs to a study of blood T cell repertoires in COVID-19. Input material: peripheral blood. The rearrangement links TRBV19 to TRBJ1-1, with D uncertain. The TCR sequence derives from a young woman who had recovered from COVID-19. CDR3 DNA sequence: TGTGCCAGTAGTTGGAGAGACTTTGGCACTGAAGCTTTCTTT. The encoded protein is CASSWRDFGTEAFF.